Below are 5 T cell receptor beta chains sequenced from a single sample in a study of T cells in localized non-small cell lung cancer. Method: immunoSEQ multiplex PCR; TCRdb's copy keeps in-frame clones and lacks some. The sample shows roughly 72,000 clones, about 84% of them seen only once. Sample: peripheral blood, taken before any cancer treatment. The receptor source for this set is a female donor older than 55 with stage I lung adenocarcinoma.

A single count supports this clone. J is TRBJ1-2 and V is TRBV28; a weak D match, TRBD1 (5 bases). Looked up from germline, CDR1 is MDHEN and CDR2 is SYDVKM. V was clipped by 6 bases and J by 3 bases, with 26 bases between them. CDR3 size: 18 residues. In DNA, the CDR3 is TGTGCCAGCAGCTACATCCCTCATTCAAGGGACGGGGACTATGGCTACACCTTC. Its translation: CASSYIPHSRDGDYGYTF.

This clone showed up just a few times. The CDR3 DNA follows: TGTGCCAGCACGCTTTCCAACAGGGGCGGCACTGAAGCTTTCTTT. Protein sequence: CASTLSNRGGTEAFF. This rearrangement joins TRBV6-5 to TRBJ1-1; 7 bases match TRBD1. There are 15 residues in the CDR3. CDR1 MNHEY and CDR2 SVGAGI come from the germline V gene. The J segment lost 4 bases and the V segment lost 7 bases, leaving 12 bases of the junction unmatched.

The chain employs TRBV5-1 and TRBJ2-2; perhaps TRBD1 as D (6 bases). Germline CDR1 reads SGHRS; CDR2 reads YFSETQ. Trimming left V 1 base short and J 2 bases short, with 12 bases between. This CDR3 comprises 16 residues. CDR3 nucleotides: TGCGCCAGCAGCTTGCGTGGGGGCATAAACACCGGGGAGCTGTTTTTT. Amino acid sequence: CASSLRGGINTGELFF.

In regard to this clone: This sample also contains other DNA sequences that code for the same CDR3. The genes are TRBV7-2 and TRBJ2-5; D uncertain. Trimming shortened V by 5 bases and J by 3 bases, and 4 bases separated the two germline ends. CDR3 size: 11 residues. CDR1 and CDR2 from the germline V gene are SGHTA and FQGNSA. DNA of the CDR3: TGTGCCAGCAGCCCTAAAGAGACCCAGTACTTC. This gives the protein CASSPKETQYF.

The chain recombines TRBV9 with TRBJ1-4; TRBD1 is a possible D gene (5 bases). This CDR3 is built from 13 residues. The germline V gene encodes CDR1 SGDLS and CDR2 YYNGEE. Trimming took off 6 bases at V and 8 bases at J, with 14 bases between the two ends. The DNA of the CDR3 is TGTGCCAGCAATGGGGCCTCGGGGGAAAAACTGTTTTTT. Protein product: CASNGASGEKLFF.